The T cell receptor beta chain described here comes from a study of control samples from healthy donors and cancer patients. This CDR3 spans 16 amino acids. The V end was cut by 2 bases, the J end by 5 bases, with 16 bases between. Germline V gene lookup returns CDR1 MGHRA and CDR2 YSYEKL. Sequencing was performed with immunoSEQ multiplex PCR; in TCRdb, only in-frame clones are kept and a portion is missing. The table shows 150,000 to 200,000 clones, with 88% occurring only once. What was sequenced was blood. V usage is TRBV4-1 and J usage is TRBJ2-1; the D gene is possibly TRBD2 (7 bases). The TCR comes from a woman aged 25 to 39 in good health. DNA of the CDR3: TGCGCCAGCAGCCAAAACGGTCGGGGGGCTAACAATGAGCAGTTCTTC. It is translated as CASSQNGRGANNEQFF.